The T cell receptor (beta chain) under discussion was sequenced for a study of cytomegalovirus exposure and HLA in healthy donors. Study observations and caveats: A few CMV-associated chains were confirmed in vitro to be specific for CMV antigens. Most subjects had HLA-A and HLA-B alleles reportedly predicted accurately by TCR beta sequences.

PCR primers comprised 60 Vbeta and 13 Jbeta primers. Assay: immunoSEQ multiplex PCR; the TCRdb copy retains only in-frame clones and omits some. The sample yields under 150,000 clones, 80% seen once. Germline V CDR1 and CDR2: PRHDT, FYEKMQ (reference sequence). The CDR3 extends over 12 amino acids. V lost 3 bases and J 5 bases, leaving 6 bases between the germline ends. As to this clone: Its specificity is unknown.

The receptor was isolated from a man between 40 and 49 years old in good health and CMV-seropositive. The chain joins TRBV13 to TRBJ2-3, with a possible D match to TRBD2 (5 bases). Material for sequencing was PBMCs. CDR3 bases: TGTGCCAGCAGCTTTGCGGGAGATACGCAGTATTTT. Translation: CASSFAGDTQYF.